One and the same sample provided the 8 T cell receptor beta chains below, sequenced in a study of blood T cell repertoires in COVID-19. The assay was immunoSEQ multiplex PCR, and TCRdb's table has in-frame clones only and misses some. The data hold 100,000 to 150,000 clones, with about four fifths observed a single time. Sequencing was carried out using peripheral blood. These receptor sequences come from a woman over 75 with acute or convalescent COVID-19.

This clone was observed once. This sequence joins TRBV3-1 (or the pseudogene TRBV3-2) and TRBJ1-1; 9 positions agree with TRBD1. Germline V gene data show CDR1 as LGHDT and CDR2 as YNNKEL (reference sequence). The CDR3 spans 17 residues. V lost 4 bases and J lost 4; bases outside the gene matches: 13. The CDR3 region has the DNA TGTGCCAGCAGCCTCAGAGGGGGACAGGGAAGGAGCACTGAAGCTTTCTTT. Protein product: CASSLRGGQGRSTEAFF.

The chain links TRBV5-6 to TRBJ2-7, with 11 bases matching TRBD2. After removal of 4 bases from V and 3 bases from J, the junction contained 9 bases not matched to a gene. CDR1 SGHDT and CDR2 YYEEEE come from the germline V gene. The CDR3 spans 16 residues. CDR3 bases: TGTGCCAGCAGCCCCGATAGCGGGAGGGCCCTCTACGAGCAGTACTTC. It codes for CASSPDSGRALYEQYF.

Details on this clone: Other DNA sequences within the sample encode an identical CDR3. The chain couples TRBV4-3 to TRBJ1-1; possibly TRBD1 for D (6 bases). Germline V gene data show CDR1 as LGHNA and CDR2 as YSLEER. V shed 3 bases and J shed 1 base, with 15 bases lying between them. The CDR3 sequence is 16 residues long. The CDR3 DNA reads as TGCGCCAGCAGCCAGGGCGGGGGCAGGGGGAACACTGAAGCTTTCTTT. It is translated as CASSQGGGRGNTEAFF.

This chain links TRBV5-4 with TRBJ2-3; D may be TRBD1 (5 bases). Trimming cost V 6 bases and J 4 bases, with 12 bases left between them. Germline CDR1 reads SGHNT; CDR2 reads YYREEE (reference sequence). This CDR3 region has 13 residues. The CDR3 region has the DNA TGTGCCAGCACCCCGACAGACTCAGATACGCAGTATTTT. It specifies CASTPTDSDTQYF.

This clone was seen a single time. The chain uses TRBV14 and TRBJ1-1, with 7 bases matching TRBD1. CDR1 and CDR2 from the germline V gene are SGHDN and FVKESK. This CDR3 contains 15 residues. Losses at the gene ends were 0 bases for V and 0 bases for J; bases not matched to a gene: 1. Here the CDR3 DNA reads TGTGCCAGCAGCCAAGACAGGGGGATGAACACTGAAGCTTTCTTT. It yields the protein CASSQDRGMNTEAFF.

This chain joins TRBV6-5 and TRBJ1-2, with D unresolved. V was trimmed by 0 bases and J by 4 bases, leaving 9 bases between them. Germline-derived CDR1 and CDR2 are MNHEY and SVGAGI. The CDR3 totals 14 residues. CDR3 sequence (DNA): TGTGCCAGCAGTTACTCGTGGAGCTCCTATGGCTACACCTTC. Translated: CASSYSWSSYGYTF.

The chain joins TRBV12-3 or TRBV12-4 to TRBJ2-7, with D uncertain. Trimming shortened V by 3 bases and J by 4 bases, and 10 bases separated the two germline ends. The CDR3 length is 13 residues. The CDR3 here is CASSLGSWYEQYF. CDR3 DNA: TGTGCCAGCAGTTTGGGCAGTTGGTACGAGCAGTACTTC.

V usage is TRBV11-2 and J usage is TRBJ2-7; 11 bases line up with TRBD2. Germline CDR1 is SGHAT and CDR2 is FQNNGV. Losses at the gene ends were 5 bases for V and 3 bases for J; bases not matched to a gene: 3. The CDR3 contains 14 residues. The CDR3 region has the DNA TGTGCCAGCAGCCGGGGGACTAGCGGCTACGAGCAGTACTTC. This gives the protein CASSRGTSGYEQYF.